This T cell receptor beta chain comes out of a study of blood T cells in healthy people across ages. Findings and caveats of the study: Among long-lived donors, naive CD4+ cells were more numerous and diversity higher than in aged donors.

Points on this clonotype: Its antigen is not identified.

The length of the CDR3 is 15 residues. With V trimmed by 8 bases and J by 5 bases, 10 bases remained unmatched. From germline, CDR1 is SGHTA and CDR2 FQGNSA. Then a second PCR, running about 6 to 12 cycles, was carried out with a sample-barcoded 5' primer and a J-beta primer mix. Carrying 12 random nucleotides, a template-switch adaptor labeled each individual cDNA molecule. Each of the samples gave a minimum of 2.5 million paired-end reads that contained CDR3. TCRdb itself ran the 5' RACE reads through MiXCR, one entry per CDR3 protein. The data show about 1,400,000 distinct CDR3 sequences, with approximately 59% seen just once and 6.7% held by the top ten. There were healthy Caucasian individuals from Russia, aged 6 to 90, serving as donors.

The sequence was obtained from a man aged 18 to 30 in good health. Input material: blood. This sequence joins TRBV7-2 and TRBJ2-1, with 9 bases matching TRBD1. The CDR3 nucleotides are TGTGCCAGCGGACGTCCGGGACAGGGAAACAATGAGCAGTTCTTC. It encodes CASGRPGQGNNEQFF.